Each of the 14 T cell receptor beta chains below was sequenced from the same sample in a study of cytomegalovirus exposure and HLA in healthy donors. The PCR was carried out with 60 Vbeta primers and 13 Jbeta primers. Assay used: immunoSEQ multiplex PCR; TCRdb lists only in-frame clones, some missing. The sample shows 150,000 to 200,000 clones, 60% to 85% of them seen only once. What was sequenced was PBMCs. The receptors derive from a woman between 40 and 50 years old in good health and CMV-seronegative.

This rearrangement joins TRBV6-1 to TRBJ2-5; tentative D call: TRBD1 (6 bases). This CDR3 has 14 amino acids. Trimming shortened V by 5 bases and J by 2 bases, and 12 bases separated the two germline ends. Per germline, CDR1 MNHNS and CDR2 SASEGT. CDR3 nucleotide sequence: TGTGCCAGCAGTCCACGGACAGCTCAAGAGACCCAGTACTTC. Translating gives CASSPRTAQETQYF.

A note on this clone: One junction end disagrees with the germline gene, perhaps due to a read error. The chain uses TRBV7-9 and TRBJ2-1, with 9 bases fitting TRBD2. The CDR3 is made up of 15 amino acids. Germline V lookup: CDR1 SEHNR, CDR2 FQNEAQ (reference sequence). CDR3 DNA: TGTTCCAGCAGCCGTAGCGGGAGAGGGGGGAATGAGCAGTTCTTC. Protein product: CSSSRSGRGGNEQFF.

The J gene is TRBJ2-7, the V gene TRBV6-5; D is unresolved. The CDR3 has 13 amino acids. Germline values: CDR1 MNHEY, CDR2 SVGAGI. V gave up 5 bases and J gave up 6 bases, with 14 bases separating them. The CDR3, as DNA: TGTGCCAGCAGTCAGGTTATAAACGGCGAGCAGTACTTC. Its translation is CASSQVINGEQYF.

The gene calls are TRBV2 and TRBJ1-1; TRBD1 aligns across 7 bases. The CDR3 is 14 residues long. The J segment lost 1 base and the V segment lost 2 bases, leaving 1 base of the junction unmatched. CDR1 is SNHLY and CDR2 is FYNNEI in the germline V gene. In DNA, the CDR3 is TGTGCCAGCAGTGAAAGACAGGGGAACACTGAAGCTTTCTTT. Its translation is CASSERQGNTEAFF. Full variable domain (outside the CDR3, taken from reference TRBV2 and TRBJ1-1): EPEVTQTPSHQVTQMGQEVILRCVPISNHLYFYWYRQILGQKVEFLVSFYNNEISEKSEIFDDQFSVERPDGSNFTLKIRSTKLEDSAMYFCASSERQGNTEAFFGQGTRLTVV.

As for this clone: The junction and the germline gene differ at one end; a read error may be behind it. The rearrangement uses TRBV7-7 and TRBJ1-1; tentatively, D is TRBD1 (5 bases). The CDR3 is made up of 13 amino acids. CDR1 is SSHAT and CDR2 is FNYEAQ in the germline V gene (reference sequence). In DNA, the CDR3 is TGTGCTAGCAGCTCCGACAGGAACACTGAAGCTTTCTTT. It codes for CASSSDRNTEAFF. The whole variable domain, remainder taken from reference TRBV7-7 and TRBJ1-1, is GAGVSQSPRYKVTKRGQDVTLRCDPISSHATLYWYQQALGQGPEFLTYFNYEAQPDKSGLPSDRFSAERPEGSISTLTIQRTEQRDSAMYRCASSSDRNTEAFFGQGTRLTVV.

This clone was picked up one time. V usage is TRBV7-2 and J usage is TRBJ1-5, with TRBD1 matching 9 bases. CDR3 size: 15 residues. Germline V gene lookup returns CDR1 SGHTA and CDR2 FQGNSA. The V and J ends lost 7 bases and 6 bases, in that order; junction bases with no gene match: 10. The CDR3 sequence: CASTLLTGGIQPQHF. CDR3 nucleotides: TGTGCCAGCACCCTCTTAACAGGGGGCATTCAGCCCCAGCATTTT.

The chain is built from TRBV5-4 and TRBJ1-1; a weak D match, TRBD1 (6 bases). The V end was cut by 0 bases, the J end by 2 bases, with 11 bases between. Germline V gene data show CDR1 as SGHNT and CDR2 as YYREEE (reference sequence). The CDR3 length is 15 residues. CDR3 sequence: CASSLAVGANTEAFF. The CDR3 DNA reads TGTGCCAGCAGCTTGGCGGTGGGGGCTAACACTGAAGCTTTCTTT.

This chain links TRBV11-3 with TRBJ2-1; 9 bases match TRBD2. Trimming took 5 bases from V and 5 from J; bases not matched to a gene: 10. In germline, CDR1 is SGHNT, CDR2 YENEEA. There are 16 residues in the CDR3. CDR3 in amino acids: CASSAAGTSRNNEQFF. The CDR3 nucleotides are TGTGCCAGCAGCGCGGCCGGGACTAGCCGAAACAATGAGCAGTTCTTC.

This clone was seen just once. The chain employs TRBV7-3 and TRBJ1-1; 7 nucleotides agree with TRBD1. Germline V CDR1 and CDR2: SGHTA, FQGTGA. The CDR3 sequence is 14 residues long. The V segment lost 5 bases and the J segment 6 bases; nucleotides outside the gene matches: 9. The CDR3 DNA reads TGTGCCAGCAGCGGGCAAGGGGGCGCGGCTGAAGCTTTCTTT. It translates to CASSGQGGAAEAFF.

J is TRBJ2-5 and V is TRBV7-2; 9 nucleotides agree with TRBD1. The end of the DNA fits TRBJ2-7 better, so the J call may be wrong. CDR1 and CDR2 from the germline V gene are SGHTA and FQGNSA. The CDR3 has 15 residues. The CDR3, as DNA: TGTGCCAGCAGCTCACCCGGGACAGGGTCCTACGAGCAGTACTTC. Amino acids: CASSSPGTGSYEQYF.

The J gene is TRBJ2-7, the V gene TRBV4-1; 9 positions agree with TRBD2. The CDR3 loop spans 15 amino acids. Germline CDR1 MGHRA, CDR2 YSYEKL. The V gene end was trimmed by 4 bases and the J gene end by 6 bases; junction bases not matched to a gene: 10. CDR3: CASSRGWTSASEQYF. The CDR3 DNA sequence: TGCGCCAGCAGCCGAGGGTGGACTAGCGCTTCCGAGCAGTACTTC.

In its sample, this clone was seen a few times. The J gene is TRBJ2-2, the V gene TRBV7-2, with D possibly TRBD2 on 5 matching bases. Per the germline V gene, CDR1 is SGHTA and CDR2 is FQGNSA. The CDR3 consists of 18 residues. V was clipped by 0 bases and J by 0 bases, with 14 bases between them. The CDR3 DNA follows: TGTGCCAGCAGCTTAGCGCCTGTAAGGGAGACGAACACCGGGGAGCTGTTTTTT. Translating it yields CASSLAPVRETNTGELFF. Full variable domain (missing parts from reference TRBV7-2 and TRBJ2-2): GAGVSQSPSNKVTEKGKDVELRCDPISGHTALYWYRQSLGQGLEFLIYFQGNSAPDKSGLPSDRFSAERTGGSVSTLTIQRTQQEDSAVYLCASSLAPVRETNTGELFFGEGSRLTVL.

The gene calls are TRBV2 and TRBJ2-5; no reliable D call. CDR1 and CDR2 (germline): SNHLY, FYNNEI. The germline V and J ends were trimmed by 7 bases and 4 bases, with 4 bases remaining between them. This CDR3 contains 10 residues. The CDR3 nucleotides read TGTGCCAGCAACGGAGAGACCCAGTACTTC. It translates to CASNGETQYF.

This clone showed up just a few times. The genes are TRBV28 and TRBJ2-3; 11 positions match TRBD2. The CDR3 is made up of 14 amino acids. V was clipped by 8 bases and J by 2 bases; unmatched bases: 3. Per the germline V gene, CDR1 is MDHEN and CDR2 is SYDVKM. CDR3: CASETSGVTDTQYF. CDR3 in DNA: TGTGCCAGCGAGACTAGCGGGGTCACAGATACGCAGTATTTT.